Below, 30 T cell receptor beta chains from the same sample are listed, as sequenced in a study of T cells in localized non-small cell lung cancer. Libraries were prepared by immunoSEQ multiplex PCR; TCRdb keeps only in-frame clonotypes and omits some of them. The sample lists nearly 35,000 clones; almost 90% were seen once. The sample in question was peripheral blood, obtained before any cancer treatment. Receptors originate from a woman aged 35 to 70 with stage I lung adenocarcinoma.

The V call is TRBV7-9, the J call TRBJ1-3; D gene ambiguous. Per germline, CDR1 SEHNR and CDR2 FQNEAQ (reference sequence). CDR3 length equals 14 residues. The ends were cut back, 5 bases at V and 0 bases at J, with 8 bases in the middle. CDR3: CASSEIISGNTIYF. CDR3 coding DNA: TGTGCCAGCAGCGAAATTATCTCTGGAAACACCATATATTTT.

In DNA, the CDR3 is TGTGCCAGCAGCTTAACAGGGGTAGGAGAGACCCAGTACTTC. Its protein product is CASSLTGVGETQYF. The J gene is TRBJ2-5, the V gene TRBV7-3, with D maybe TRBD1 (5 bases). Looked up from germline, CDR1 is SGHTA and CDR2 is FQGTGA. Between the trimmed V and J ends, which lost 0 bases and 4 bases, there was a span of 9 bases. This CDR3 is built from 14 residues.

The chain links TRBV5-8 to TRBJ2-7, with 7 bases matching TRBD1. The V gene's germline CDR1 is SGHTS and CDR2 YDEGEE. This CDR3 region has 13 residues. V shed 3 bases and J 4 bases; nucleotides not matched to a gene: 4. The DNA for the CDR3 is TGTGCCAGCAGCTCGGGACAGTTATACGAGCAGTACTTC. Translated: CASSSGQLYEQYF.

The chain links TRBV5-1 to TRBJ2-7; D call uncertain. The ends were cut back, 6 bases at V and 0 bases at J, with 10 bases in the middle. In germline, CDR1 is SGHRS, CDR2 YFSETQ. The CDR3 is 13 residues long. CDR3 residues: CASTRTDSYEQYF. DNA for the CDR3: TGCGCCAGCACCAGGACCGACTCCTACGAGCAGTACTTC.

This clone has only one observation. CDR3: CASSLGGSGGNEQFF. Written as DNA, the CDR3 is TGCGCCAGCAGCTTGGGAGGCTCGGGGGGCAATGAGCAGTTCTTC. The rearrangement joins TRBV5-1 to TRBJ2-1, with 7 bases aligning to TRBD2. Unmatched junction bases numbered 6, after V lost 0 bases and J lost 6 bases. There are 15 residues in the CDR3. Germline CDR1 SGHRS, CDR2 YFSETQ.

The rearrangement joins TRBV18 to TRBJ2-6; maybe TRBD1 (8 bases). The CDR3 sequence is 18 residues long. The V gene's germline CDR1 is KGHSH and CDR2 LQKENI. Between the trimmed V and J ends, which lost 3 bases and 0 bases, there was a span of 15 bases. The CDR3 DNA reads TGTGCCAGCTCACCCGCGGACAGGGACTACTCTGGGGCCAACGTCCTGACTTTC. As protein: CASSPADRDYSGANVLTF.

The chain is built from TRBV2 and TRBJ1-5; 7 nucleotides line up with TRBD1. Germline V gene sequence: CDR1 SNHLY, CDR2 FYNNEI. The CDR3 consists of 16 residues. Germline trimming cut 1 base from V and 7 bases from J; bases unmatched to any gene: 10. In nucleotides, the CDR3 is TGTGCCAGCAGTGAAGATCAGGGGGTAATCAACCAGCCCCAGCATTTT. Its protein is CASSEDQGVINQPQHF. Full variable domain (remainder filled in from reference TRBV2 and TRBJ1-5): EPEVTQTPSHQVTQMGQEVILRCVPISNHLYFYWYRQILGQKVEFLVSFYNNEISEKSEIFDDQFSVERPDGSNFTLKIRSTKLEDSAMYFCASSEDQGVINQPQHFGDGTRLSIL.

V is TRBV6-5 and J is TRBJ1-1; a weak D match, TRBD1 (5 bases). The germline CDR1 and CDR2 sequences are MNHEY and SVGAGI. This CDR3 contains 12 residues. The ends were cut back, 6 bases at V and 4 bases at J, with 9 bases in the middle. CDR3 in DNA: TGTGCCAGCAGGGGGCCCGGCACTGAAGCTTTCTTT. Encoded protein: CASRGPGTEAFF.

This clone was seen just once. The chain couples TRBV18 to TRBJ1-6; D is uncertain. Germline V gene lookup returns CDR1 KGHSH and CDR2 LQKENI. V dropped 2 bases and J dropped 4 bases, with 24 bases sitting between them. The CDR3 consists of 20 residues. In nucleotides, the CDR3 is TGTGCCAGCTCACCAGGTTTTTCTCTCGGACGGACGCCTTATAATTCACCCCTCCACTTT. Translation gives CASSPGFSLGRTPYNSPLHF.

This clone was seen a single time. The chain couples TRBV6-5 to TRBJ2-5, with D tentatively TRBD1 (6 bases). Germline values: CDR1 MNHEY, CDR2 SVGAGI. Between the trimmed V and J ends, which lost 1 base and 2 bases, there was a span of 8 bases. The CDR3 loop spans 14 amino acids. The CDR3 DNA follows: TGTGCCAGCAGTTACTGGCAGGGGCAAGAGACCCAGTACTTC. It encodes CASSYWQGQETQYF.

This clone has only one observation. The rearrangement uses TRBV2 and TRBJ1-1; tentative D call: TRBD1 (5 bases). The germline CDR1 and CDR2 sequences are SNHLY and FYNNEI. The CDR3 contains 13 residues. Trimming cost V 11 bases and J 0 bases, with 13 bases left between them. The CDR3 is CAPLGDLNTEAFF. In nucleotides, the CDR3 is TGTGCCCCCTTGGGGGACCTGAACACTGAAGCTTTCTTT.

The chain joins TRBV13 to TRBJ1-2, with D maybe TRBD1 (6 bases). The CDR3 has 13 residues. V lost 5 bases to trimming and J lost 6 bases, with 13 bases between them. CDR1 PRHDT and CDR2 FYEKMQ come from the germline V gene (reference sequence). The CDR3 here is CASSTSTGNGYTF. The CDR3 DNA reads as TGTGCCAGCAGCACCTCTACAGGGAATGGCTACACCTTC.

The gene calls are TRBV6-6 and TRBJ2-5, with TRBD2 identical over 7 bases. Germline CDR1 reads MNHNY; CDR2 reads SVGAGI (reference sequence). The CDR3 is 13 amino acids. J gave up 4 bases and V 8 bases, and 7 bases lay outside the gene matches. The CDR3 spells CASSTGGRETQYF. As DNA, the CDR3 is TGTGCCAGCTCAACGGGGGGAAGAGAGACCCAGTACTTC.

CDR3 nucleotide sequence: TGTGCCATAAGGACAGGGGGCACCGGGGAGCTGTTTTTT. Its protein is CAIRTGGTGELFF. This chain links TRBV10-3 with TRBJ2-2, with 10 positions matching TRBD1. From germline, CDR1 is ENHRY and CDR2 SYGVKD. CDR3 length: 13 residues. Trimming cost V 9 bases and J 4 bases; bases outside gene matches: 2.

This chain links TRBV19 with TRBJ1-5; the D gene is possibly TRBD1 (6 bases). CDR1 LNHDA and CDR2 SQIVND come from the germline V gene (reference sequence). Trimming shortened V by 6 bases and J by 4 bases, and 10 bases separated the two germline ends. This CDR3 region has 13 residues. As DNA, the CDR3 is TGTGCCAGTAGGATACAGGGTAATCAGCCCCAGCATTTT. Translation: CASRIQGNQPQHF.

This chain links TRBV7-9 with TRBJ2-2; 9 positions match TRBD1. Trimming removed 4 bases from V and 2 bases from J; junction bases left unmatched: 11. The CDR3 loop spans 18 amino acids. The germline gives CDR1 SEHNR, CDR2 FQNEAQ (reference sequence). CDR3 sequence (DNA): TGTGCCAGCAGCTCCTCCACAGGGGGCGCTCTTAACACCGGGGAGCTGTTTTTT. It is translated as CASSSSTGGALNTGELFF.

V and J are TRBV18 and TRBJ2-7, with D unresolved. Trimming cost V 6 bases and J 3 bases, with 12 bases left between them. Germline V gene lookup returns CDR1 KGHSH and CDR2 LQKENI. CDR3 length: 13 amino acids. The CDR3 region is CASSPGLDYEQYF. Written as DNA, the CDR3 is TGTGCCAGCTCTCCCGGGCTTGACTACGAGCAGTACTTC.

The V gene is TRBV5-5, the J gene TRBJ2-2; D gene ambiguous. Trimming pared 0 bases from V and 0 bases from J, leaving 9 bases between. The germline V gene encodes CDR1 SGHKS and CDR2 YYEKEE (reference sequence). The CDR3 runs to 16 residues. The DNA for the CDR3 is TGTGCCAGCAGCTTGGGCCTCCTCGCGAACACCGGGGAGCTGTTTTTT. Protein: CASSLGLLANTGELFF.

The chain links TRBV6-6 to TRBJ1-4; D call uncertain. Looked up from germline, CDR1 is MNHNY and CDR2 is SVGAGI (reference sequence). The ends were cut back, 6 bases at V and 5 bases at J, with 7 bases in the middle. This CDR3 comprises 12 residues. The CDR3 coding sequence is TGTGCCAGCAGCCGTCAAAATGAAAAACTGTTTTTT. Residues: CASSRQNEKLFF.

The rearrangement uses TRBV19 and TRBJ2-7, with 8 nucleotides matching TRBD2. CDR1 LNHDA and CDR2 SQIVND come from the germline V gene (reference sequence). J was trimmed by 1 base and V by 1 base; bases with no gene match: 3. This CDR3 region has 15 residues. CDR3 protein: CASSIGTSGSYEQYF. The CDR3 DNA reads as TGTGCCAGTAGTATAGGTACTAGCGGTTCCTACGAGCAGTACTTC.

CDR3 bases: TGTGCCAGCAGAACTAGCGGGGGTGCCTACGAGCAGTACTTC. Translated, it gives CASRTSGGAYEQYF. This rearrangement joins TRBV6-5 to TRBJ2-7, with 11 bases matching TRBD2. Looked up from germline, CDR1 is MNHEY and CDR2 is SVGAGI. V dropped 6 bases and J dropped 2; count of bases not matched to a gene: 3. The CDR3 extends over 14 amino acids.

CDR3 DNA sequence: TGTGCCAGCAGCGCGTCACCGGGACAGATTCTCTCTGGAAACACCATATATTTT. Its translation: CASSASPGQILSGNTIYF. The chain employs TRBV9 and TRBJ1-3; 7 nucleotides align to TRBD1. CDR1 and CDR2 from the germline V gene are SGDLS and YYNGEE. Losses at the gene ends were 3 bases for V and 0 bases for J; bases not matched to a gene: 12. This CDR3 comprises 18 residues.

Points on this clone: One end of the junction does not line up with germline, which may come from a read error. V and J are TRBV7-2 and TRBJ2-1, with 8 bases that match TRBD1. The CDR3 totals 15 residues. Germline V gene sequence: CDR1 SGHTA, CDR2 FQGNSA. CDR3 nucleotide sequence: TGTGCCAGCACCTTATCCGGGGACAGGTTCAATGAGCAGTTCTTC. As protein: CASTLSGDRFNEQFF.

V usage is TRBV11-1 and J usage is TRBJ2-7; 7 nucleotides line up with TRBD1. Germline assignment: CDR1 SGHAT and CDR2 FQDESV (reference sequence). The CDR3 length is 13 residues. The ends lost 5 bases at V and 7 bases at J; junction bases unmatched: 8. CDR3 in DNA: TGTGCCAGCAGCCCGACAGGGAGTAAAGAGCAGTACTTC. Translated: CASSPTGSKEQYF.

The chain uses TRBV7-3 and TRBJ2-5; a possible D gene is TRBD2 (6 bases). Trimming stripped 5 bases from V and 5 bases from J, with 15 bases between. Germline V gene sequence: CDR1 SGHTA, CDR2 FQGTGA. The CDR3 sequence is 14 residues long. The CDR3 is CASSPGLRMETQYF. The CDR3 bases are TGTGCCAGCAGCCCGGGACTCAGGATGGAGACCCAGTACTTC. Variable domain in full (rest from reference TRBV7-3 and TRBJ2-5): GAGVSQTPSNKVTEKGKYVELRCDPISGHTALYWYRQSLGQGPEFLIYFQGTGAADDSGLPNDRFFAVRPEGSVSTLKIQRTERGDSAVYLCASSPGLRMETQYFGPGTRLLVL.

Sample share makes this clone medium-sized. V gene TRBV7-6 combines with J gene TRBJ1-6; D is unresolved. This CDR3 contains 15 residues. V lost 5 bases and J 6 bases, leaving 14 bases between the germline ends. Germline-derived CDR1 and CDR2 are SGHVS and FNYEAQ. This chain's CDR3 is CASSQTRAGNSPLHF. In DNA, the CDR3 is TGTGCCAGCAGCCAGACGCGGGCGGGTAATTCACCCCTCCACTTT.

The V gene is TRBV5-8, the J gene TRBJ2-1; no clear D. The CDR3 has 10 residues. CDR1 is SGHTS and CDR2 is YDEGEE in the germline V gene. V was pared by 2 bases and J by 6 bases, with 0 bases between. CDR3: CASSFNEQFF. For the CDR3, the DNA is TGTGCCAGCAGCTTCAATGAGCAGTTCTTC.

The chain combines TRBV11-3 with TRBJ1-2; no clear D. In germline, CDR1 is SGHNT, CDR2 YENEEA. This CDR3 contains 12 residues. V lost 2 bases, J lost 11 bases, and 12 bases lay in between. The DNA of the CDR3 is TGTGCCAGCAGCTTAAGGTGGTCCGGGTACACCTTC. Amino acids: CASSLRWSGYTF.

V gene TRBV7-2 combines with J gene TRBJ2-7; 7 bases are shared with TRBD2. Germline loops: CDR1 SGHTA, CDR2 FQGNSA. The CDR3 sequence is 15 residues long. The V and J ends lost 1 base and 0 bases, in that order; junction bases with no gene match: 3. This CDR3 is CASSLDLAASYEQYF. The CDR3 DNA reads as TGTGCCAGCAGCTTAGATCTAGCGGCCTCCTACGAGCAGTACTTC.

The chain links TRBV25-1 to TRBJ2-7; the D gene is possibly TRBD1 (5 bases). Trimming left V 3 bases short and J 0 bases short, with 12 bases between. CDR3 length: 15 amino acids. The germline V gene has CDR1 MGHDK and CDR2 SYGVNS. The DNA of the CDR3 is TGTGCCAGCAGTGAGGGGCCTCCCAGCTCCTACGAGCAGTACTTC. It translates to CASSEGPPSSYEQYF.